The rows below give T cell receptor beta chains drawn from one sample of a study of blood T cells in healthy people across ages. One entry per CDR3 protein results from TCRdb running MiXCR on the 5' RACE reads. The sample comprises about 1.4 million distinct CDR3 sequences, roughly 60% of which are singletons, and roughly 6.3% rests with the top ten. The material sequenced was blood. Every receptor here comes from a man between 18 and 35 years old in good health. CDR3s include the opening cysteine and the closing phenylalanine or tryptophan. A D gene is named only where the DNA matches it firmly. Where a row states a size, it is once, few, many or the class of an expanded clone; other rows omit it.

TRBV12-3/TRBV12-4,TRBJ2-7,NA,TRBD2,TGTGCCAGCAGTACTAGCGGGGTCTACGAGCAGTACTTC,CASSTSGVYEQYF
TRBV7-2,TRBJ2-4,few,NA,TGTGCCAGAACAAGAATAACAGGGTCGGGGGCCAAAAACATTCAGTACTTC,CARTRITGSGAKNIQYF
TRBV4-3,TRBJ2-5,NA,TRBD1,TGCGCCAGCAGCCCCGGGACAGCGTACCAAGAGACCCAGTACTTC,CASSPGTAYQETQYF
TRBV7-8,TRBJ2-1,NA,TRBD1,TGTGCCAGCAGCCCCCGTACAGGGGACCACAATGAGCAGTTCTTC,CASSPRTGDHNEQFF
TRBV4-2,TRBJ2-3,NA,TRBD2,TGTGCCAGCAGCCAAGAGGCTAGCGGGGTAGGGGATACGCAGTATTTT,CASSQEASGVGDTQYF
TRBV18,TRBJ2-7,NA,TRBD1,TGTGCCAGCTCAGTGACAGGGCACGAGCAGTACTTC,CASSVTGHEQYF
TRBV20-1,TRBJ2-1,NA,TRBD2,TGCAGTGCTAGCGGGAGGGCGCAGGGTGAGCAGTTCTTC,CSASGRAQGEQFF
TRBV30,TRBJ2-5,NA,TRBD1,TGTGCCTGGGGAGGGACAGGGAATTGGGAGACCCAGTACTTC,CAWGGTGNWETQYF
TRBV7-9,TRBJ2-1,NA,TRBD1,TGTGCCAGCGGGACAGGAAATTACAATGAGCAGTTCTTC,CASGTGNYNEQFF
TRBV10-3,TRBJ1-5,NA,NA,TGTGCCATCAGGGGGGCTTGGGATCAGCCCCAGCATTTT,CAIRGAWDQPQHF
TRBV4-3,TRBJ2-1,NA,TRBD2,TGCGCCAGCAGCCAAGATTGGGGACTAGCGGGGGGGTGGAATGAGCAGTTCTTC,CASSQDWGLAGGWNEQFF
TRBV28,TRBJ2-5,NA,TRBD2,TGTGCCAGCAGTTTATATCCTAGCGGGGGCTCCAGGGAGACCCAGTACTTC,CASSLYPSGGSRETQYF
TRBV14,TRBJ2-5,few,TRBD2,TGTGCCAGCAGCCAAGACGGCGGGAGTAAGGAGACCCAGTACTTC,CASSQDGGSKETQYF
TRBV29-1,TRBJ2-7,few,NA,TGCAGCGTTTCCAGGGAGAACGCCGAGCAGTACTTC,CSVSRENAEQYF
TRBV2,TRBJ2-7,NA,TRBD1,TGTGCCAGCAGGACATTGGACAGGGTCACCTACGAGCAGTACTTC,CASRTLDRVTYEQYF
TRBV10-3,TRBJ2-1,NA,TRBD2,TGTGCCATCAGTGAGTCCGGGCGGGGGGGCTACAATGAGCAGTTCTTC,CAISESGRGGYNEQFF
TRBV2,TRBJ1-6,NA,NA,TGTGCCAGCATGGGGATAGATAATTCACCCCTCCACTTT,CASMGIDNSPLHF
TRBV27,TRBJ2-5,once,NA,TGTGCCAGCAGTTTATTATTTTCAGGGGAAGAGACCCAGTACTTC,CASSLLFSGEETQYF
TRBV27,TRBJ2-1,NA,NA,TGTGCCAGCAGACCCTTGGCTAGCGACTACAATGAGCAGTTCTTC,CASRPLASDYNEQFF
TRBV2,TRBJ2-3,NA,NA,TGTGCCAGCAGTGGACGGATTAGCACAGATACGCAGTATTTT,CASSGRISTDTQYF
TRBV27,TRBJ2-5,NA,TRBD2,TGTGCCAGCAGTTTACTCGGTAGCGGGAGGTATAAAGAGACCCAGTACTTC,CASSLLGSGRYKETQYF
TRBV4-2,TRBJ2-7,few,NA,TGTGCCAGCAGCCACGGGGAGTACGAGCAGTACTTC,CASSHGEYEQYF
TRBV10-3,TRBJ2-7,NA,NA,TGTGCCATCAGTGAGCCGACGGGCTACGAGCAGTACTTC,CAISEPTGYEQYF
TRBV27,TRBJ2-1,few,TRBD2,TGTGCCAGCAGTTTAGGACTAGCCCATGAGCAGTTCTTC,CASSLGLAHEQFF
TRBV5-6,TRBJ2-7,NA,NA,TGTGCCAGCAGCCCGGCCGGGCTAGTGGCCTACGAGCAGTACTTC,CASSPAGLVAYEQYF
TRBV7-9,TRBJ2-7,NA,TRBD1,TGTGCCAGCAGACCAGACGGGACAGGGGGCTTCTACGAGCAGTACTTC,CASRPDGTGGFYEQYF
TRBV29-1,TRBJ2-7,few,TRBD2,TGCAGCGTTCCTAGCGGGCAGGCCTACGAGCAGTACTTC,CSVPSGQAYEQYF
TRBV6-5,TRBJ2-4,NA,NA,TGTGCCAGTGGGGGGCGGGAGAAGTACTTC,CASGGREKYF
TRBV6-2/TRBV6-3,TRBJ1-1,once,NA,TGTGCCAGCAGTTATCGGACTTCTGACGGACCTTTGGGTTGGAAAGCTTTCTTT,CASSYRTSDGPLGWKAFF
TRBV20-1,TRBJ2-7,NA,NA,TGCAGTGCTACTCAGGGGTGCGAGCAGTACTTC,CSATQGCEQYF
TRBV20-1,TRBJ2-5,NA,TRBD2,TGCAGTGCTAGTTTCGGACTAGTAGAAGAGACCCAGTACTTC,CSASFGLVEETQYF
TRBV4-2,TRBJ2-1,NA,TRBD2,TGTGCCAGCAGCCCTTCTCCTAGCGGGGGGGCCGGCTACAATGAGCAGTTCTTC,CASSPSPSGGAGYNEQFF
TRBV29-1,TRBJ2-1,NA,TRBD2,TGCAGCTCAGAGCGGGGGAATGAGCAGTTCTTC,CSSERGNEQFF
TRBV21-1,TRBJ2-6,few,NA,TGTGCCAGCAGCAACCTCGACAGGGATGGGGCCAACGTCCTGACTTTC,CASSNLDRDGANVLTF
TRBV15,TRBJ2-7,NA,TRBD2,TGTGCCACCAGCAGAGACGCGCCCGGGGGGTTCTCCTACGAGCAGTACTTC,CATSRDAPGGFSYEQYF
TRBV6-5,TRBJ1-5,NA,TRBD1,TGTGCCAGCAGCCTTACACCGACAGGGGGCAATCAGCCCCAGCATTTT,CASSLTPTGGNQPQHF
TRBV29-1,TRBJ2-7,NA,NA,TGCAGCGTTATAAATAACTTCTCCTACGAGCAGTACTTC,CSVINNFSYEQYF
TRBV28,TRBJ1-2,once,NA,TGTGCCAGCAAATTAGCAGGGCCCGGGGCTCGGGGCTACACCTTC,CASKLAGPGARGYTF
TRBV20-1,TRBJ2-7,NA,TRBD1,TGCAGTGCTAGAGATCCTCCGCGTGAGACAGGGATTATCGAGCAGTACTTC,CSARDPPRETGIIEQYF
TRBV4-1,TRBJ1-2,NA,TRBD1,TGCGCCAGCAGCCAGATCCGGGACAGAAGTACAAACTATGGCTACACCTTC,CASSQIRDRSTNYGYTF